These 5 T cell receptor beta chains were sequenced from one sample in a study of shared clonotypes between healthy human individuals. Only in-frame clones appear in the TCRdb table, and some are missing; sequencing was by immunoSEQ multiplex PCR. The sample shows about 710,000 clones, over 55% of them seen only once. The sequencing sample was made of memory CD4+ T cells sorted from blood. Described subset: CD45RA-negative fraction. Source of these receptors: a woman in her 30s in good health.

CDR3 sequence: CASSPPYGGKGNNEQFF. CDR3 nucleotide sequence: TGTGCCAGCTCACCACCGTACGGAGGTAAAGGGAACAATGAGCAGTTCTTC. The gene calls are TRBV18 and TRBJ2-1, with D perhaps matching TRBD2 (5 bases). The germline V gene has CDR1 KGHSH and CDR2 LQKENI. The CDR3 sequence is 17 residues long. V was cut by 0 bases and J by 5 bases, with 17 bases left in between.

This clone occurred once. The rearrangement links TRBV2 to TRBJ1-5; TRBD1 matches 8 bases. The V and J ends lost 7 bases and 3 bases, in that order; junction bases with no gene match: 14. CDR1 and CDR2 from the germline V gene are SNHLY and FYNNEI. The CDR3 has 17 amino acids. The CDR3 nucleotides are TGTGCCAGCAAGGGGAGACAGGGGAGAATAATCAATCAGCCCCAGCATTTT. Its protein product is CASKGRQGRIINQPQHF. The whole variable domain, remainder taken from reference TRBV2 and TRBJ1-5, is EPEVTQTPSHQVTQMGQEVILRCVPISNHLYFYWYRQILGQKVEFLVSFYNNEISEKSEIFDDQFSVERPDGSNFTLKIRSTKLEDSAMYFCASKGRQGRIINQPQHFGDGTRLSIL.

The chain couples TRBV29-1 to TRBJ2-7, with TRBD2 matching 8 bases. The CDR3 is 13 residues long. The germline V gene encodes CDR1 SQVTM and CDR2 ANQGSEA. CDR3 in DNA: TGCATCCTAGCCGGGACTAGCTCCTACGAGCAGTACTTC. Encoded protein: CILAGTSSYEQYF.

This clone was counted many times. Here the CDR3 DNA reads TGTGCCAGCAGCTTAGGACGGGGACTAGCGGGACAGCAGGACGGGGAGCTGTTTTTT. This sequence encodes CASSLGRGLAGQQDGELFF. The genes are TRBV11-2 and TRBJ2-2, with 13 bases aligning to TRBD2. This CDR3 is 19 amino acids long. The V and J ends lost 1 base and 7 bases, in that order; junction bases with no gene match: 12. Germline-derived CDR1 and CDR2 are SGHAT and FQNNGV.

This sequence joins TRBV19 and TRBJ2-5; tentative D call: TRBD2 (6 bases). There are 16 residues in the CDR3. CDR1 and CDR2 (germline): LNHDA, SQIVND (reference sequence). Trimming took 5 bases from V and 4 from J, leaving 20 bases between them. CDR3 DNA: TGTGCCAGTAGTGGAGGGAGGAGCTTGGTTGCAGAGACCCAGTACTTC. Translated: CASSGGRSLVAETQYF.